This TCR beta chain came from a study of blood T cell repertoires in COVID-19. Turning to the study itself: T cells, B-cell-depleted T cells, or PBMCs provided the cDNA or gDNA that served as material.

This clone was observed once. The germline V gene encodes CDR1 MNHEY and CDR2 SVGAGI. The CDR3 runs 14 residues. V lost 4 bases, J lost 5 bases, and 14 bases lay in between. Profiled with immunoSEQ multiplex PCR; TCRdb holds only in-frame clones, not every one. Of approximately 240,000 clones in the sample, more than 65% were seen once. V and J are TRBV6-5 and TRBJ1-1; D is ambiguous. Material for sequencing was peripheral blood. The sequence derives from a woman aged 40-49 years with active or convalescent COVID-19. The CDR3 DNA sequence: TGTGCCAGCAGTTGGGCTAAGGAAAATACTGAAGCTTTCTTT. It yields the protein CASSWAKENTEAFF.